The clone carrying this T cell receptor (beta chain) was seen at least ten times. What it binds is unknown. TCRdb independently ran MiXCR on the reads; one entry per CDR3 protein. This table has approximately 70,000 distinct CDR3 sequences, 4% appearing once. The data stem from a study of T cell repertoires in cytomegalovirus infection. Study at large: A matching HLA type, together with CMV infection, was signaled by public TCR beta signatures. Study outcomes and limitations: Dominant in the ex vivo response were TCR beta clonotypes restricted by HLA-C and specific for CMV.

The sequence was obtained from a human donor in good health (CMV status not recorded). Some clones in this sample may be carry-over from other donors' samples. Input material: PBMCs.

The CDR3 loop reads CASSDQTGNYEQYF. The CDR3 DNA reads as TGTGCCAGCAGTGACCAGACAGGGAACTACGAGCAGTACTTC. The rearrangement joins TRBV25-1 to TRBJ2-7; TRBD1 matches 7 bases. Germline CDR1 is MGHDK and CDR2 is SYGVNS. V gave up 3 bases and J gave up 3 bases; unmatched junction bases: 5. The CDR3 consists of 14 residues.